The 10 T cell receptor beta chains below all came from one sample that was sequenced in a study of blood T cell repertoires in COVID-19. The protocol was immunoSEQ multiplex PCR, while the TCRdb copy is restricted to in-frame clones and leaves out a portion. The sample yields about 130,000 clones, approximately 80% seen once. What was sequenced was peripheral blood. The receptors were gathered from a woman of 80 years or more with acute or convalescent COVID-19.

This chain links TRBV5-8 with TRBJ1-2; no firm D call. V lost 5 bases to trimming and J lost 9 bases, with 20 bases between them. This CDR3 comprises 14 residues. CDR1 SGHTS and CDR2 YDEGEE come from the germline V gene. The CDR3 DNA follows: TGTGCCAGCAGTTCAGGAACGAATTACGATCGCTACACCTTC. It specifies CASSSGTNYDRYTF.

V usage is TRBV11-2 and J usage is TRBJ1-1, with TRBD1 identical over 8 bases. Germline trimming cut 6 bases from V and 4 bases from J; bases unmatched to any gene: 10. CDR1 is SGHAT, CDR2 FQNNGV, per germline. The CDR3 has 15 amino acids. Written as DNA, the CDR3 is TGTGCCAGCAGTCGCCCATCGACAGGGGTCACTGAAGCTTTCTTT. This translates into CASSRPSTGVTEAFF.

The chain employs TRBV11-2 and TRBJ1-3, with unresolved D. Trimming removed 4 bases from V and 3 bases from J, with 13 bases in between. The germline V gene encodes CDR1 SGHAT and CDR2 FQNNGV. The CDR3 contains 15 residues. Here the CDR3 reads CASSSFRGYGNTIYF. As DNA, the CDR3 is TGTGCCAGCAGCTCATTCCGGGGTTATGGAAACACCATATATTTT.

This chain links TRBV3-1 (or the pseudogene TRBV3-2) with TRBJ2-2; D ambiguous. Germline V lookup: CDR1 LGHDT, CDR2 YNNKEL (reference sequence). V dropped 4 bases and J dropped 6 bases, with 6 bases sitting between them. The CDR3 runs 12 residues. CDR3 loop: CASSRGSGELFF. The DNA of the CDR3 is TGTGCCAGCAGCCGTGGCTCCGGGGAGCTGTTTTTT.

This sequence joins TRBV9 and TRBJ1-5, with 7 nucleotides matching TRBD1. There are 15 residues in the CDR3. V shed 2 bases and J 4 bases; nucleotides not matched to a gene: 6. The germline gives CDR1 SGDLS, CDR2 YYNGEE. The CDR3 sequence is CASSVSGTVNQPQHF. The CDR3 nucleotides read TGTGCCAGCAGCGTTTCGGGGACAGTAAATCAGCCCCAGCATTTT.

The table lists this clone with a few counts. The V gene is TRBV4-1, the J gene TRBJ1-1, with D hard to call. The CDR3 has 15 residues. Germline CDR1 is MGHRA and CDR2 is YSYEKL. Between the trimmed V and J ends, which lost 2 bases and 1 base, there was a span of 11 bases. CDR3 nucleotide sequence: TGCGCCAGCAGCCAACCTCGTAGAGGGAACACTGAAGCTTTCTTT. It yields the protein CASSQPRRGNTEAFF.

The chain uses TRBV5-1 and TRBJ1-1; tentative D call: TRBD1 (5 bases). Germline loops: CDR1 SGHRS, CDR2 YFSETQ. The CDR3 has 14 residues. V lost 4 bases to trimming and J lost 0 bases, with 10 bases between them. Here the CDR3 reads CASSTGDVNTEAFF. The DNA of the CDR3 is TGCGCCAGCAGCACGGGGGACGTGAACACTGAAGCTTTCTTT. The entire variable domain, with the rest obtained from reference TRBV5-1 and TRBJ1-1, is as follows: KAGVTQTPRYLIKTRGQQVTLSCSPISGHRSVSWYQQTPGQGLQFLFEYFSETQRNKGNFPGRFSGRQFSNSRSEMNVSTLELGDSALYLCASSTGDVNTEAFFGQGTRLTVV.

This chain uses TRBV18 with TRBJ1-6, with D hard to call. V was pared by 1 base and J by 6 bases, with 10 bases between. Germline V gene lookup returns CDR1 KGHSH and CDR2 LQKENI. The CDR3 has 15 residues. The CDR3 DNA reads TGTGCCAGCTCACCACAGGGAGGGAGTAATTCACCCCTCCACTTT. This sequence encodes CASSPQGGSNSPLHF.

The rearrangement joins TRBV6-5 to TRBJ1-4; D might be TRBD1 (5 bases). The germline gives CDR1 MNHEY, CDR2 SVGAGI. V was cut by 5 bases and J by 7 bases, with 17 bases left in between. The CDR3 loop spans 15 amino acids. Written as DNA, the CDR3 is TGTGCCAGCAGTCCCCCGGGGGGGTTTGTTGAAAAACTGTTTTTT. Its translation: CASSPPGGFVEKLFF.

The chain is built from TRBV6-5 and TRBJ1-1, with D maybe TRBD1 (5 bases). Germline assignment: CDR1 MNHEY and CDR2 SVGAGI. V was trimmed by 4 bases and J by 0 bases, leaving 15 bases between them. The length of the CDR3 is 16 residues. This CDR3 is CASSSRTRGMNTEAFF. The CDR3 DNA sequence: TGTGCCAGCAGTTCCCGCACCCGGGGGATGAACACTGAAGCTTTCTTT.